Detailed here is one T cell receptor beta chain. Its antigen is currently unknown. TCRdb's table, derived via immunoSEQ multiplex PCR, lists solely in-frame clones and lacks some. Altogether 110,000 or so clones are present, about 86% being singletons, with the ten largest covering around 3.2%. The entry originates in a study of T cell responses to AZD1222 COVID-19 vaccine. V was cut by 7 bases and J by 4 bases, with 14 bases left in between. The CDR3 length is 14 residues. CDR1 is MDHEN, CDR2 SYDVKM, per germline. The study, taken as a whole, reports: Vaccine-associated CD4 TCRs ranged over spike, dominating at 160-218 and 743-854. Among spike-specific TCRs, nearly half reportedly target unmutated variant regions. Females made up more of the donors, who were largely white British, and clonal diversity may have come out too low.

V usage is TRBV28 and J usage is TRBJ1-5; D unresolved. Sequences were derived from peripheral blood, sampled on day 0 of AZD1222 vaccination. This TCR was recovered from an adult in good health. Here the CDR3 reads CASTLASLNQPQHF. The CDR3 DNA sequence: TGTGCCAGCACCCTTGCGTCGTTAAATCAGCCCCAGCATTTT.